These 17 T cell receptor beta chains came from one sample sequenced in a study of technical replicates of blood from several donors. Clones were sequenced by immunoSEQ multiplex PCR, and TCRdb holds only the in-frame ones, with some missing. This table has tens of thousands of clones, 85% to 90% appearing once. The sequenced material came from PBMCs. The receptors stem from a human donor in good health. Some clones in this sample may be carry-over from other donors' samples.

The V call is TRBV7-9, the J call TRBJ1-1; TRBD1 matches 9 bases. The V gene's germline CDR1 is SEHNR and CDR2 FQNEAQ (reference sequence). After removal of 5 bases from V and 1 base from J, the junction contained 5 bases not matched to a gene. The CDR3 runs 15 residues. The CDR3 nucleotides read TGTGCCAGCAGCACTGGACAGGGGCCGAACACTGAAGCTTTCTTT. Protein product: CASSTGQGPNTEAFF.

The rearrangement uses TRBV30 and TRBJ1-6; TRBD1 matches 9 bases. CDR3 length equals 15 residues. Germline loops: CDR1 GTSNPN, CDR2 SVGIG (reference sequence). V shed 0 bases, J shed 9 bases, and the junction held 6 bases outside the gene matches. CDR3 DNA: TGTGCCTGGAGTGTATCGGGACAGGGCCGTTCACCCCTCCACTTT. Translation gives CAWSVSGQGRSPLHF.

This chain connects TRBV5-1 to TRBJ2-1; D remains ambiguous. This CDR3 has 17 residues. The V gene's germline CDR1 is SGHRS and CDR2 YFSETQ. V lost 6 bases and J lost 0, with 19 bases in between. CDR3 sequence reads: CASKLSATDFSYNEQFF. In DNA, the CDR3 is TGCGCCAGCAAACTCAGCGCGACGGATTTCTCCTACAATGAGCAGTTCTTC.

This rearrangement joins TRBV29-1 to TRBJ2-2, with TRBD1 as a possible D gene (5 bases). The CDR3 spans 12 residues. Germline values: CDR1 SQVTM, CDR2 ANQGSEA. V gave up 3 bases and J gave up 5 bases, with 7 bases separating them. The CDR3: CSVDAGTGELFF. The CDR3 nucleotides are TGCAGCGTTGACGCAGGGACCGGGGAGCTGTTTTTT.

This chain joins TRBV2 and TRBJ2-5, with 9 nucleotides matching TRBD2. After removal of 6 bases from V and 2 bases from J, the junction contained 10 bases not matched to a gene. Germline V gene lookup returns CDR1 SNHLY and CDR2 FYNNEI. The CDR3 totals 16 residues. The CDR3 nucleotides read TGTGCCAGCAGGGAGACTAGCGGACTACCTCAAGAGACCCAGTACTTC. It specifies CASRETSGLPQETQYF.

The gene calls are TRBV2 and TRBJ2-7, with 8 bases aligning to TRBD1. Trimming cost V 8 bases and J 3 bases; bases outside gene matches: 9. The CDR3 extends over 14 amino acids. Germline V gene lookup returns CDR1 SNHLY and CDR2 FYNNEI. As DNA, the CDR3 is TGTGCCAGCTGTCGGGACAGGATATTCTACGAGCAGTACTTC. Protein sequence: CASCRDRIFYEQYF.

This chain uses TRBV10-3 with TRBJ2-2; TRBD1 matches at 10 bases. V lost 6 bases and J lost 7; bases outside the gene matches: 5. The CDR3 has 14 amino acids. CDR1 is ENHRY and CDR2 is SYGVKD in the germline V gene. As DNA, the CDR3 is TGTGCCATCAGCACGGGACAGGGGTTCGGGGAGCTGTTTTTT. Its translation: CAISTGQGFGELFF.

J is TRBJ2-7 and V is TRBV10-1; D may be TRBD1 (6 bases). The V gene lost 9 bases and the J gene lost 3 bases, with 15 bases spanning the gap. CDR3 length equals 13 residues. Germline loops: CDR1 WNHNN, CDR2 SYGVQD (reference sequence). The CDR3: CASPRDTDYEQYF. Here the CDR3 DNA reads TGCGCCAGTCCCCGGGACACGGACTACGAGCAGTACTTC.

The J gene is TRBJ1-2, the V gene TRBV2, with D perhaps matching TRBD1 (5 bases). The V gene lost 5 bases and the J gene lost 6 bases, with 13 bases spanning the gap. The CDR3 contains 13 residues. Germline CDR1 reads SNHLY; CDR2 reads FYNNEI. The CDR3 spells CASSSEGLNGYTF. CDR3 sequence (DNA): TGTGCCAGCAGTTCGGAGGGGTTGAATGGCTACACCTTC. Full variable domain (rest looked up from reference TRBV2 and TRBJ1-2): EPEVTQTPSHQVTQMGQEVILRCVPISNHLYFYWYRQILGQKVEFLVSFYNNEISEKSEIFDDQFSVERPDGSNFTLKIRSTKLEDSAMYFCASSSEGLNGYTFGSGTRLTVV.

Only a few counts were recorded for this clone. This sequence joins TRBV7-6 and TRBJ1-1; D call uncertain. V lost 5 bases to trimming and J lost 6 bases, with 13 bases between them. Germline lookup yields CDR1 SGHVS and CDR2 FNYEAQ. This CDR3 region has 13 residues. The CDR3 spells CASSLRRESEAFF. CDR3 bases: TGTGCCAGCAGCCTTCGGAGGGAATCTGAAGCTTTCTTT.

This chain joins TRBV4-2 and TRBJ2-1; D may be TRBD1 (5 bases). Germline CDR1 reads LGHNA; CDR2 reads YNFKEQ. Trimming removed 0 bases from V and 0 bases from J, with 6 bases in between. The CDR3 contains 15 residues. The CDR3 reads CASSQDRGSYNEQFF. The CDR3 DNA reads TGTGCCAGCAGCCAAGATAGGGGCTCCTACAATGAGCAGTTCTTC.

CDR3 nucleotides: TGCGCCAGCAGCCAAGAATGGGGCTCAGAAGCTTTCTTT. Translated: CASSQEWGSEAFF. The chain has TRBV4-3 and TRBJ1-1; D is possibly TRBD1 (5 bases). The CDR3 is 13 residues long. CDR1 and CDR2 from the germline V gene are LGHNA and YSLEER. V was cut by 0 bases and J by 8 bases, with 10 bases left in between.

The chain carries TRBV29-1 and TRBJ1-1; D ambiguous. V was pared by 3 bases and J by 4 bases, with 15 bases between. This CDR3 contains 14 residues. The germline V gene has CDR1 SQVTM and CDR2 ANQGSEA. CDR3: CSVESGDGSTEAFF. The CDR3 DNA is TGCAGCGTTGAGTCCGGGGATGGAAGCACTGAAGCTTTCTTT. The full variable domain, rest sourced from reference TRBV29-1 and TRBJ1-1, is SAVISQKPSRDICQRGTSLTIQCQVDSQVTMMFWYRQQPGQSLTLIATANQGSEATYESGFVIDKFPISRPNLTFSTLTVSNMSPEDSSIYLCSVESGDGSTEAFFGQGTRLTVV.

V and J are TRBV5-4 and TRBJ2-7; D perhaps matches TRBD1 (6 bases). Trimming took 0 bases from V and 9 from J, leaving 19 bases between them. The germline V gene encodes CDR1 SGHNT and CDR2 YYREEE (reference sequence). The CDR3 sequence is 15 residues long. The CDR3 loop reads CASSLGRDTAGAQYF. CDR3 DNA: TGTGCCAGCAGCTTGGGACGGGACACTGCTGGGGCGCAGTACTTC. Full variable domain (outside the CDR3, taken from reference TRBV5-4 and TRBJ2-7): ETGVTQSPTHLIKTRGQQVTLRCSSQSGHNTVSWYQQALGQGPQFIFQYYREEENGRGNFPPRFSGLQFPNYSSELNVNALELDDSALYLCASSLGRDTAGAQYFGPGTRLTVT.

The chain links TRBV4-3 to TRBJ2-5, with TRBD1 as a possible D gene (6 bases). CDR1 and CDR2 (germline): LGHNA, YSLEER. The CDR3 extends over 16 amino acids. With 0 bases removed from V and 5 bases from J, the gap between germline ends came to 16 bases. CDR3 DNA sequence: TGCGCCAGCAGCCAAGATCCAGGGGCAGGTTCCGAGACCCAGTACTTC. Translated, it gives CASSQDPGAGSETQYF.

This chain connects TRBV30 to TRBJ2-5, with 10 nucleotides matching TRBD1. The DNA end is more similar to TRBJ2-7, so the J call may be wrong. This CDR3 has 13 amino acids. The germline V gene encodes CDR1 GTSNPN and CDR2 SVGIG (reference sequence). The CDR3 nucleotides are TGTGCCTGGGGGACAGGGGTGATCCACGAGCAGTACTTC. Encoded protein: CAWGTGVIHEQYF.

The chain has TRBV2 and TRBJ1-5; the match to TRBD1 covers 9 bases. This CDR3 is 13 amino acids long. Per the germline V gene, CDR1 is SNHLY and CDR2 is FYNNEI. The V gene end was trimmed by 8 bases and the J gene end by 4 bases; junction bases not matched to a gene: 3. The CDR3 region is CASGGTGNQPQHF. CDR3 DNA sequence: TGTGCCAGCGGCGGGACAGGGAATCAGCCCCAGCATTTT.